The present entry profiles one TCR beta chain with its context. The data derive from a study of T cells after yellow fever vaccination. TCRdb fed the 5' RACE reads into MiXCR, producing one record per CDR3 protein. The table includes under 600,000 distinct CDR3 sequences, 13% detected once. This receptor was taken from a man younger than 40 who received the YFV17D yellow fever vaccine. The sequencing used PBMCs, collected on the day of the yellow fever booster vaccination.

The CDR3 is CASSSPGAVSYEQYF. For the CDR3, the DNA is TGTGCCAGCAGCTCCCCGGGGGCGGTGAGCTACGAGCAGTACTTC. This chain connects TRBV7-9 to TRBJ2-7; D is possibly TRBD1 or TRBD2 (6 bases each). The V and J ends lost 4 bases and 3 bases respectively, with 16 bases between them. The CDR3 loop spans 15 amino acids. In germline, CDR1 is SEHNR, CDR2 FQNEAQ (reference sequence).